Listed here are 15 T cell receptor beta chains from one sample, sequenced in a study of shared clonotypes between healthy human individuals. Sequencing used immunoSEQ multiplex PCR; TCRdb keeps in-frame clones, though not all of them. This table has 330,000 or so clones, around 67% appearing once. Sequenced sample: memory CD4+ T cells sorted from blood. As for subset: CD45RA-negative fraction. The origin of the receptors is a man aged 25 to 45 in good health.

The gene calls are TRBV29-1 and TRBJ1-1; TRBD1 is a possible D gene (6 bases). The ends were cut back, 3 bases at V and 1 base at J, with 9 bases in the middle. Germline CDR1 is SQVTM and CDR2 is ANQGSEA. The CDR3 extends over 13 amino acids. The CDR3 nucleotides read TGCAGCGTTGAGCTACAGGGGAACACTGAAGCTTTCTTT. Its translation is CSVELQGNTEAFF.

In its sample, this clone was seen a few times. This sequence joins TRBV7-2 and TRBJ2-5; TRBD2 agrees at 7 bases. The V segment lost 5 bases and the J segment 4 bases; nucleotides outside the gene matches: 10. Germline V lookup: CDR1 SGHTA, CDR2 FQGNSA. CDR3 size: 15 residues. The CDR3 protein is CASSPQRGSGETQYF. The DNA for the CDR3 is TGTGCCAGCAGCCCCCAGCGCGGGAGTGGAGAGACCCAGTACTTC. The whole variable domain, remainder taken from reference TRBV7-2 and TRBJ2-5, is GAGVSQSPSNKVTEKGKDVELRCDPISGHTALYWYRQSLGQGLEFLIYFQGNSAPDKSGLPSDRFSAERTGGSVSTLTIQRTQQEDSAVYLCASSPQRGSGETQYFGPGTRLLVL.

J is TRBJ1-2 and V is TRBV28; 9 nucleotides align to TRBD1. This CDR3 spans 15 amino acids. V was pared by 6 bases and J by 8 bases, with 13 bases of the junction left unmatched. In germline, CDR1 is MDHEN, CDR2 SYDVKM. In DNA form, the CDR3 reads TGTGCCAGCAGGCCCGGGACAGGGATCTCTTACGGCTACACCTTC. Its translation: CASRPGTGISYGYTF.

The chain joins TRBV12-1 to TRBJ2-1; the D call in the table, TRBD2, was not verified against the DNA. TRBV12-1 is termed a pseudogene. The CDR3 loop spans 17 amino acids. CDR3 region: CASNRGRVQESYNEQFF. CDR3 DNA sequence: TGTGCCAGCAATCGGGGTCGGGTTCAGGAGAGCTACAATGAGCAGTTCTTC.

The CDR3 loop reads CASSLEYTSYTF. The CDR3 bases are TGCGCCAGCAGCTTGGAGTACACCAGCTACACCTTC. This chain uses TRBV5-1 with TRBJ1-2; unclear D gene. The germline CDR1 and CDR2 sequences are SGHRS and YFSETQ. Trimming stripped 0 bases from V and 9 bases from J, with 9 bases between. The length of the CDR3 is 12 residues. Based on the CDR3 plus reference TRBV5-1 and TRBJ1-2, the full variable domain is KAGVTQTPRYLIKTRGQQVTLSCSPISGHRSVSWYQQTPGQGLQFLFEYFSETQRNKGNFPGRFSGRQFSNSRSEMNVSTLELGDSALYLCASSLEYTSYTFGSGTRLTVV.

This clone appeared a few times. This chain connects TRBV27 to TRBJ1-1; D is possibly TRBD1 (5 bases). Trimming removed 6 bases from V and 3 bases from J, with 11 bases in between. The V gene's germline CDR1 is MNHEY and CDR2 SMNVEV (reference sequence). CDR3 length equals 13 residues. The CDR3 DNA reads as TGTGCCAGCAGAGGGGTTTGGGACACTGAAGCTTTCTTT. This codes for CASRGVWDTEAFF.

CDR3 DNA: TGTGCCAGCAGCTTTGGTAGCGGTCCATACGAGCAGTACTTC. Translated, it gives CASSFGSGPYEQYF. This sequence joins TRBV7-8 and TRBJ2-7; tentative D call: TRBD2 (6 bases). The V gene's germline CDR1 is SGHVS and CDR2 FQNEAQ. This CDR3 region has 14 residues. Trimming removed 3 bases at V and 4 bases at J, with 13 bases between. Drawing the rest from reference TRBV7-8 and TRBJ2-7, the complete variable domain is GAGVSQSPRYKVAKRGQDVALRCDPISGHVSLFWYQQALGQGPEFLTYFQNEAQLDKSGLPSDRFFAERPEGSVSTLKIQRTQQEDSAVYLCASSFGSGPYEQYFGPGTRLTVT.

The count of this clone is one. The CDR3 DNA sequence: TGTGCCACCAGAACCGGGACTAGCTCCTACAATGAGCAGTTCTTC. This codes for CATRTGTSSYNEQFF. The chain has TRBV15 and TRBJ2-1; 8 bases map to TRBD2. Germline V gives CDR1 LNHNV, CDR2 YYDKDF (reference sequence). The CDR3 is made up of 15 amino acids. V gave up 6 bases and J gave up 0 bases; unmatched junction bases: 4.

V usage is TRBV28 and J usage is TRBJ2-1, with 12 positions matching TRBD2. This CDR3 spans 19 amino acids. V shed 5 bases and J 5 bases; nucleotides not matched to a gene: 16. Looked up from germline, CDR1 is MDHEN and CDR2 is SYDVKM. The CDR3 nucleotides are TGTGCCAGCAGTCTCCTCACCCCCCGGACTAGCGGGAAGGACAATGAGCAGTTCTTC. This encodes CASSLLTPRTSGKDNEQFF.

The chain carries TRBV7-8 and TRBJ1-4; D possibly corresponds to TRBD1 (6 bases). CDR1 and CDR2 from the germline V gene are SGHVS and FQNEAQ. With 5 bases removed from V and 4 bases from J, the gap between germline ends came to 14 bases. The CDR3 has 15 amino acids. The CDR3 protein is CASSGGVGGNEKLFF. In DNA form, the CDR3 reads TGTGCCAGCAGCGGAGGGGTAGGGGGTAATGAAAAACTGTTTTTT.

This clone turned up a few times. The V and J genes are TRBV28 and TRBJ2-7, with D maybe TRBD1 (6 bases). The germline CDR1 and CDR2 sequences are MDHEN and SYDVKM. V was pared by 10 bases and J by 7 bases, with 14 bases between. There are 11 residues in the CDR3. Here the CDR3 reads CATERQGEQYF. Here the CDR3 DNA reads TGTGCCACCGAAAGGCAGGGGGAGCAGTACTTC. Full variable domain (outside the CDR3, taken from reference TRBV28 and TRBJ2-7): DVKVTQSSRYLVKRTGEKVFLECVQDMDHENMFWYRQDPGLGLRLIYFSYDVKMKEKGDIPEGYSVSREKKERFSLILESASTNQTSMYLCATERQGEQYFGPGTRLTVT.

This chain links TRBV15 with TRBJ2-6; TRBD1 agrees at 7 bases. Germline CDR1 is LNHNV and CDR2 is YYDKDF (reference sequence). The CDR3 extends over 17 amino acids. The V segment lost 6 bases and the J segment 0 bases; nucleotides outside the gene matches: 8. Here the CDR3 reads CATSTGTAPSGANVLTF. CDR3 DNA: TGTGCCACCAGTACCGGGACAGCTCCCTCTGGGGCCAACGTCCTGACTTTC. The full variable domain, in which reference TRBV15 and TRBJ2-6 provide the parts outside the CDR3, is DAMVIQNPRYQVTQFGKPVTLSCSQTLNHNVMYWYQQKSSQAPKLLFHYYDKDFNNEADTPDNFQSRRPNTSFCFLDIRSPGLGDTAMYLCATSTGTAPSGANVLTFGAGSRLTVL.

The V and J genes are TRBV5-1 and TRBJ2-3; D gene unclear. The germline V gene has CDR1 SGHRS and CDR2 YFSETQ. V was trimmed by 5 bases and J by 4 bases, leaving 14 bases between them. The CDR3 extends over 14 amino acids. CDR3 bases: TGCGCCAGCAGTCAGAACGGACCGGCAGATACGCAGTATTTT. This gives the protein CASSQNGPADTQYF.

The chain is built from TRBV5-1 and TRBJ2-1; D not resolved. Trimming removed 1 base from V and 0 bases from J, with 20 bases in between. The V gene's germline CDR1 is SGHRS and CDR2 YFSETQ. This CDR3 has 19 residues. The CDR3 nucleotides are TGCGCCAGCAGCTTGCGGCCAGTAGACGGTGGGTTCTCCTACAATGAGCAGTTCTTC. Its protein product is CASSLRPVDGGFSYNEQFF.

V and J are TRBV5-1 and TRBJ2-1; the D is unclear. The V end was cut by 1 base, the J end by 7 bases, with 21 bases between. In germline, CDR1 is SGHRS, CDR2 YFSETQ. The CDR3 runs to 17 residues. The CDR3 DNA follows: TGCGCCAGCAGCTTGTGGGTCGACTTCGAGGTAAGGAATGAGCAGTTCTTC. Translated, it gives CASSLWVDFEVRNEQFF.